The 6 T cell receptor beta chains in this list originate from one sample, sequenced in a study of T cell repertoires in cytomegalovirus infection. A single record per CDR3 protein comes from TCRdb applying MiXCR to the reads. The top ten hold approximately 49% of the sample, which has about 83,000 distinct CDR3 sequences, under 30% seen once. Antigens of these TCRs are unknown. The sample consisted of CD8+ T cells from cultured PBMCs, taken from culture after CMV antigen stimulation. These TCRs come from a human donor in good health (CMV status not recorded). Some clones in this sample may be carry-over from other donors' samples.

This clonotype was seen repeatedly, ten times or more. This chain connects TRBV6-1 to TRBJ2-3; the match to TRBD2 covers 14 bases. The trim removed 9 bases at V and 4 bases at J, leaving 9 bases unmatched. Germline V lookup: CDR1 MNHNS, CDR2 SASEGT. The CDR3 sequence is 16 residues long. CDR3 bases: TGTGCCAGTCAAATGACTAGCGGGGGGGCCGCAGATACGCAGTATTTT. This translates into CASQMTSGGAADTQYF.

This clonotype came up a few times. This sequence joins TRBV4-1 and TRBJ2-1; D is uncertain. This CDR3 is built from 12 residues. The V end lost 0 bases, the J end lost 6 bases, and 3 bases lay between the germline ends. The germline gives CDR1 MGHRA, CDR2 YSYEKL. The CDR3 protein is CASSQESNEQFF. CDR3 nucleotide sequence: TGCGCCAGCAGCCAAGAGAGCAATGAGCAGTTCTTC.

This clonotype came up a few times. The chain joins TRBV7-3 to TRBJ2-3; maybe TRBD2 (7 bases). The CDR3 extends over 18 amino acids. V dropped 5 bases and J dropped 3 bases, with 24 bases sitting between them. Germline assignment: CDR1 SGHTA and CDR2 FQGTGA. The chain's CDR3 is CASSMTSRGSHGTDTQYF. As DNA, the CDR3 is TGTGCCAGCAGCATGACTAGCAGGGGCTCACATGGGACAGATACGCAGTATTTT.

The chain links TRBV5-1 to TRBJ2-7; TRBD1 or TRBD2 may be the D gene (5 bases each). The CDR3 is 12 residues long. V was trimmed by 0 bases and J by 8 bases, leaving 9 bases between them. CDR1 and CDR2 (germline): SGHRS, YFSETQ. The CDR3 protein is CASSLGDPQQYF. In nucleotides, the CDR3 is TGCGCCAGCAGCTTGGGGGACCCCCAGCAGTACTTC.

This clonotype was detected ten times or more. The V gene is TRBV7-9, the J gene TRBJ2-1; 8 bases fit TRBD1. CDR1 and CDR2 (germline): SEHNR, FQNEAQ (reference sequence). This CDR3 is 15 amino acids long. V shed 1 base and J 7 bases; nucleotides not matched to a gene: 6. CDR3 residues: CASSLGQGARNEQFF. The CDR3 coding sequence is TGTGCCAGCAGCTTAGGGCAGGGGGCGCGAAATGAGCAGTTCTTC.

Ten or more counts support this clonotype. This chain uses TRBV7-9 with TRBJ2-7; 9 bases agree with TRBD2. J lost 3 bases, V lost 5 bases, and 11 bases had no gene match. From germline, CDR1 is SEHNR and CDR2 FQNEAQ (reference sequence). The CDR3 length is 16 residues. CDR3 nucleotides: TGTGCCAGCAGCCCTAAGGGGCGGGAGGGCAACTACGAGCAGTACTTC. Its translation: CASSPKGREGNYEQYF. The variable domain in full, with the rest retrieved from reference TRBV7-9 and TRBJ2-7, is DTGVSQNPRHKITKRGQNVTFRCDPISEHNRLYWYRQTLGQGPEFLTYFQNEAQLEKSRLLSDRFSAERPKGSFSTLEIQRTEQGDSAMYLCASSPKGREGNYEQYFGPGTRLTVT.